The source of this T cell receptor beta chain is a study of T cell changes during pregnancy in multiple sclerosis. This clone was seen only once. The assay was immunoSEQ multiplex PCR, and TCRdb's table has in-frame clones only and misses some. The repertoire has some 50,000 clones, approximately 90% of them found once; the top ten carry approximately 2.6%. In germline, CDR1 is MNHEY, CDR2 SMNVEV (reference sequence). This CDR3 comprises 14 residues. J lost 6 bases, V lost 2 bases, and 2 bases had no gene match. The chain has TRBV27 and TRBJ2-7, with 12 bases fitting TRBD1. This TCR was recovered from a female donor with multiple sclerosis, enrolled in a pregnancy study. The source was CD8+ T cells from peripheral blood mononuclear cells, collected in the second trimester of pregnancy. DNA for the CDR3: TGTGCCAGCAGTTTAGGGACAGGGGGCCTCGAGCAGTACTTC. Protein sequence: CASSLGTGGLEQYF.